The clone carrying this T cell receptor (beta chain) was observed a few times. The data originate from a study of T-cell reconstitution after alpha-beta-depleted transplantation in children. Unique molecular identifiers were incorporated during preparation of the TCRbeta library. TCRdb redid the calling of the PCR reads with MiXCR, one entry per CDR3 protein. The table records about 540,000 distinct CDR3 sequences, around 20% of them present only once. CDR1 is SGDLS, CDR2 YYNGEE, per germline. The CDR3 has 14 residues. V was clipped by 2 bases and J by 4 bases, with 12 bases between them. The source was PBMCs from the stem cell graft donor, collected from the stem cell graft. This clonotype was obtained from a human donor who donated a stem cell graft to a child with acute lymphoblastic leukemia. V is TRBV9 and J is TRBJ1-1, with D maybe TRBD1 (5 bases). The CDR3 DNA reads as TGTGCCAGCAGCGTGGCGGGGAGGGGCACTGAAGCTTTCTTT. This codes for CASSVAGRGTEAFF.